These 15 T cell receptor beta chains were all obtained from the same sample, sequenced in a study of blood T cell repertoires in COVID-19. Produced via immunoSEQ multiplex PCR; TCRdb's table is partial and in-frame only. The sample contains approximately 200,000 clones, 70% to 90% of which appear only once. What was sequenced was peripheral blood. Receptor source: a man aged 35-49 years with acute or convalescent COVID-19.

This rearrangement joins TRBV6-5 to TRBJ1-2; TRBD1 might be the D (5 bases). CDR3 length: 11 amino acids. Trimming shortened V by 6 bases and J by 10 bases, and 12 bases separated the two germline ends. Germline lookup yields CDR1 MNHEY and CDR2 SVGAGI. The CDR3: CASRKGFDYTF. The CDR3 DNA reads TGTGCCAGCAGGAAGGGGTTTGACTACACCTTC.

This clone has only one observation. V and J are TRBV5-1 and TRBJ1-2; unclear D gene. V was pared by 5 bases and J by 4 bases, with 6 bases between. The germline V gene encodes CDR1 SGHRS and CDR2 YFSETQ. The CDR3 totals 11 residues. The CDR3 region is CASRSVYGYTF. The DNA of the CDR3 is TGCGCCAGCAGGTCAGTCTATGGCTACACCTTC.

The rearrangement links TRBV5-5 to TRBJ1-2; D perhaps matches TRBD1 (5 bases). The length of the CDR3 is 15 residues. Germline CDR1 SGHKS, CDR2 YYEKEE (reference sequence). Trimming removed 0 bases at V and 4 bases at J, with 13 bases between. CDR3 DNA: TGTGCCAGCAGCTTGGGGGTTGGACAAAGCTATGGCTACACCTTC. As protein: CASSLGVGQSYGYTF.

The chain links TRBV7-9 to TRBJ1-1; D is unresolved. CDR3 length: 16 amino acids. CDR1 SEHNR and CDR2 FQNEAQ come from the germline V gene (reference sequence). V was cut by 1 base and J by 1 base, with 13 bases left in between. CDR3 sequence (DNA): TGTGCCAGCAGCTTAGGGTTCGGACTCAAGAACACTGAAGCTTTCTTT. This codes for CASSLGFGLKNTEAFF.

The rearrangement joins TRBV27 to TRBJ1-2, with 7 bases identical to TRBD1. CDR1 is MNHEY and CDR2 is SMNVEV in the germline V gene (reference sequence). The ends lost 6 bases at V and 1 base at J; junction bases unmatched: 11. This CDR3 has 16 amino acids. The chain's CDR3 is CASRQIFRGVNYGYTF. The CDR3 DNA follows: TGTGCCAGCAGACAAATCTTCAGGGGGGTTAACTATGGCTACACCTTC.

The genes are TRBV15 and TRBJ2-7; 7 nucleotides align to TRBD1. The J segment lost 7 bases and the V segment lost 5 bases, leaving 14 bases of the junction unmatched. In germline, CDR1 is LNHNV, CDR2 YYDKDF (reference sequence). The CDR3 loop spans 15 amino acids. CDR3 coding DNA: TGTGCCACCAGCCGCCGACTCCGAGACAGGGATGAGCAGTACTTC. This encodes CATSRRLRDRDEQYF.

The chain recombines TRBV4-2 with TRBJ2-1; 7 bases match TRBD2. V dropped 4 bases and J dropped 4; count of bases not matched to a gene: 7. Germline V lookup: CDR1 LGHNA, CDR2 YNFKEQ. This CDR3 spans 15 amino acids. In DNA form, the CDR3 reads TGTGCCAGCAGCCGCCCCATAGCGGGTTACAATGAGCAGTTCTTC. Its protein product is CASSRPIAGYNEQFF.

CDR3 in DNA: TGTGCCTGGAGTCTGAGGGGGCGAGGAGGAACTGAAGCTTTCTTT. This sequence encodes CAWSLRGRGGTEAFF. The chain is built from TRBV30 and TRBJ1-1, with TRBD1 identical over 7 bases. Germline loops: CDR1 GTSNPN, CDR2 SVGIG (reference sequence). The CDR3 has 15 residues. V lost 2 bases to trimming and J lost 5 bases; unmatched junction nucleotides: 11. Looking up the rest from reference TRBV30 and TRBJ1-1 gives the full variable domain: SQTIHQWPATLVQPVGSPLSLECTVEGTSNPNLYWYRQAAGRGLQLLFYSVGIGQISSEVPQNLSASRPQDRQFILSSKKLLLSDSGFYLCAWSLRGRGGTEAFFGQGTRLTVV.

The chain uses TRBV11-2 and TRBJ2-3, with a possible D match to TRBD1 (5 bases). The CDR3 length is 15 residues. Trimming pared 5 bases from V and 0 bases from J, leaving 12 bases between. The V gene's germline CDR1 is SGHAT and CDR2 FQNNGV. The CDR3 sequence: CASSPMGRSTDTQYF. In DNA form, the CDR3 reads TGTGCCAGCAGCCCGATGGGGCGAAGCACAGATACGCAGTATTTT.

This clone was seen a single time. The chain carries TRBV9 and TRBJ1-2; maybe TRBD1 (5 bases). Per the germline V gene, CDR1 is SGDLS and CDR2 is YYNGEE. CDR3 length equals 13 residues. The ends were cut back, 0 bases at V and 6 bases at J, with 9 bases in the middle. The CDR3 spells CASSVAPGDGYTF. Here the CDR3 DNA reads TGTGCCAGCAGCGTAGCCCCGGGGGATGGCTACACCTTC.

The rearrangement uses TRBV7-2 and TRBJ1-2; TRBD1 matches at 7 bases. Germline V lookup: CDR1 SGHTA, CDR2 FQGNSA. The CDR3 extends over 12 amino acids. Trimming cost V 5 bases and J 8 bases; bases outside gene matches: 5. DNA for the CDR3: TGTGCCAGCAGCGTTACAGGGGAAGGCTACACCTTC. Protein: CASSVTGEGYTF.

V and J are TRBV4-1 and TRBJ1-4, with 11 bases aligning to TRBD1. CDR3 length: 16 amino acids. Germline CDR1 and CDR2: MGHRA and YSYEKL. Trimming cost V 1 base and J 7 bases; bases outside gene matches: 5. The CDR3 sequence is CASSQVGGQGGEKLFF. The CDR3 DNA follows: TGCGCCAGCAGCCAAGTAGGGGGACAGGGGGGTGAAAAACTGTTTTTT.

This chain links TRBV6-1 with TRBJ2-1, with D perhaps matching TRBD2 (7 bases). Germline assignment: CDR1 MNHNS and CDR2 SASEGT. The CDR3 totals 16 residues. Trimming pared 4 bases from V and 4 bases from J, leaving 17 bases between. CDR3 bases: TGTGCCAGCAGTGTGCTTCGGGGGGCCCGATACAATGAGCAGTTCTTC. Protein: CASSVLRGARYNEQFF.

The chain carries TRBV21-1 and TRBJ1-2; no check of the table's D call, TRBD1, against the DNA was made. TRBV21-1 is reported as a pseudogene. The CDR3 is 15 amino acids. CDR3 nucleotides: TGTGCCAGCAGGGGGGACACCACCCTCAACTATGGCTACACCTTC. Translation: CASRGDTTLNYGYTF.

The chain couples TRBV28 to TRBJ2-7; 7 nucleotides match TRBD2. The CDR3 is 14 residues long. Germline V lookup: CDR1 MDHEN, CDR2 SYDVKM. V was pared by 4 bases and J by 3 bases, with 6 bases of the junction left unmatched. This CDR3 is CASSSGGISYEQYF. The CDR3 DNA sequence: TGTGCCAGCAGTTCCGGGGGGATAAGCTACGAGCAGTACTTC.